This note documents a single T cell receptor (beta chain) sequence. What it binds is unknown. TCRdb fed the reads into MiXCR, producing one record per CDR3 protein. The sample yields around 260,000 distinct CDR3 sequences, 25% seen once. The data belong to a study of T cell repertoires in cytomegalovirus infection. Study overall: Public TCR beta signatures marked donors with CMV infection and the matching HLA. Study-wide results and limits: In two of eight donors, the top clonotype was HLA-C-restricted CMV-specific. Totalled public TCR beta family frequency picked out people who carried CMV plus the relevant HLA.

V shed 6 bases and J shed 4 bases, with 16 bases lying between them. Germline V gives CDR1 LNHDA, CDR2 SQIVND (reference sequence). The CDR3 contains 14 residues. The clonotype comes from a human donor in good health (CMV status not recorded). Some clones in this sample may be carry-over from other donors' samples. The sequencing input was PBMCs. The genes are TRBV19 and TRBJ2-7; possibly TRBD1 for D (6 bases). The CDR3 sequence: CASRDSGVRYEQYF. In nucleotides, the CDR3 is TGTGCCAGTAGGGATTCAGGGGTACGGTACGAGCAGTACTTC.